One and the same sample provided the 10 T cell receptor beta chains below, sequenced in a study of regulatory T cells in long-lasting Graves disease. Time point given: newly diagnosed GD, antithyroid drugs for less than 3 months. Scientists built the TCR library using RNA that was extracted from PBMCs. Construction of TCR beta libraries relied on iRepertoire HTBI primers and on Arm-PCR targeting CDR3 regions. TCRdb re-called the multiplex PCR reads through MiXCR, storing one row per CDR3 protein. The sample consists of some 560,000 distinct CDR3 sequences, about 15% of them appearing once. These data are also associated with another study on T cells in Graves' hyperthyroidism and ophthalmopathy.

The sample in question was peripheral blood mononuclear cells (PBMCs), obtained at new diagnosis, from a patient treated with antithyroid drugs. Every receptor here comes from a woman aged 40 to 65 with Graves disease.

Only a few counts were recorded for this clonotype. The rearrangement links TRBV13 to TRBJ1-2; the D gene is possibly TRBD1 (5 bases). CDR1 PRHDT and CDR2 FYEKMQ come from the germline V gene (reference sequence). This CDR3 has 14 residues. V lost 5 bases to trimming and J lost 14 bases, with 24 bases between them. The CDR3 DNA is TGTGCCAGCAGCGCGACCGGGACCCAAAGGGGTGTAACCTTC. It codes for CASSATGTQRGVTF.

This clonotype was seen many times. This chain links TRBV2 with TRBJ2-1; perhaps TRBD1 as D (5 bases). There are 15 residues in the CDR3. The V gene's germline CDR1 is SNHLY and CDR2 FYNNEI. Trimming took 4 bases from V and 4 from J, leaving 14 bases between them. The CDR3 bases are TGTGCCAGCAGTGGTCAGGACACGGTATACAATGAGCAGTTCTTC. As protein: CASSGQDTVYNEQFF.

CDR3 sequence (DNA): TGTGCCACCAGTGATTGGACAGGGAACTACAATGAGCAGTTCTTC. Translated, it gives CATSDWTGNYNEQFF. The chain couples TRBV24-1 to TRBJ2-1; 8 bases are shared with TRBD1. From germline, CDR1 is KGHDR and CDR2 SFDVKD. The CDR3 is 15 residues long. V lost 2 bases and J lost 3; bases outside the gene matches: 2.

The rearrangement joins TRBV6-1 to TRBJ2-1, with a weak D call TRBD2 (6 bases). Trimming took off 6 bases at V and 4 bases at J, with 16 bases between the two ends. The CDR3 runs 15 residues. Germline loops: CDR1 MNHNS, CDR2 SASEGT. The CDR3 sequence is CASSPIGGAYNEQFF. As DNA, the CDR3 is TGTGCCAGCAGCCCCATAGGAGGGGCTTACAATGAGCAGTTCTTC.

This clonotype was detected only a few times. The CDR3 bases are TGTGCCAGCTCACCACTCGACACTAACTCTGGAAACACCATATATTTT. Amino acids: CASSPLDTNSGNTIYF. V gene TRBV18 combines with J gene TRBJ1-3; D remains ambiguous. Germline V gives CDR1 KGHSH, CDR2 LQKENI. The CDR3 consists of 16 residues. The V end was cut by 1 base, the J end by 0 bases, with 10 bases between.

This clonotype was recorded many times. The V and J genes are TRBV2 and TRBJ2-1; D is tentatively TRBD1 or TRBD2 (6 bases each). The CDR3 totals 13 residues. Trimming shortened V by 7 bases and J by 8 bases, and 15 bases separated the two germline ends. Germline-derived CDR1 and CDR2 are SNHLY and FYNNEI. CDR3 loop: CASKFGGDYEQFF. For the CDR3, the DNA is TGTGCCAGCAAGTTCGGGGGCGATTATGAGCAGTTCTTC.

This clonotype occurred many times. CDR3 sequence (DNA): TGCAGTGCTAGAGGTCTAGGGTCGATCCCTGAAGCTTTCTTT. It translates to CSARGLGSIPEAFF. The gene calls are TRBV20-1 and TRBJ1-1; D is ambiguous. V was pared by 1 base and J by 6 bases, with 15 bases between. CDR1 is DFQATT, CDR2 SNEGSKA, per germline (reference sequence). There are 14 residues in the CDR3.

This clonotype came up many times. The chain carries TRBV27 and TRBJ2-5; TRBD1 aligns across 8 bases. Per germline, CDR1 MNHEY and CDR2 SMNVEV (reference sequence). CDR3 length equals 15 residues. Germline trimming cut 2 bases from V and 2 bases from J; bases unmatched to any gene: 4. CDR3 sequence: CASSLDRGRQETQYF. DNA for the CDR3: TGTGCCAGCAGTTTAGACAGGGGCCGTCAAGAGACCCAGTACTTC.

At least ten counts were recorded for this clonotype. V gene TRBV7-9 combines with J gene TRBJ1-2, with D tentatively TRBD1 (5 bases). V gave up 3 bases and J gave up 6 bases, with 17 bases separating them. Germline V lookup: CDR1 SEHNR, CDR2 FQNEAQ (reference sequence). This CDR3 comprises 15 residues. Here the CDR3 reads CASSFLGDQNNGYTF. CDR3 bases: TGTGCCAGCAGCTTTCTGGGGGATCAGAACAATGGCTACACCTTC.

This clonotype was picked up one time. This may arise from a read error, as a much more abundant clone is one base away. The chain employs TRBV5-4 and TRBJ1-3, with a possible D match to TRBD1 (5 bases). The V end lost 4 bases, the J end lost 0 bases, and 8 bases lay between the germline ends. CDR1 is SGHNT and CDR2 is YYREEE in the germline V gene (reference sequence). There are 14 residues in the CDR3. The CDR3 here is CASSETVSGNTIYF. The DNA of the CDR3 is TGTGCCAGCAGCGAGACAGTCTCTGGAAACACCATATATTTT.